This T cell receptor (beta chain) was captured in a study of blood T cell repertoires in COVID-19. Study at large: Spain, Italy and the United States supplied samples that represented acute and convalescent COVID-19. T cells, B-cell-depleted T cells, or PBMCs provided the cDNA or gDNA that served as material.

This clone was recorded a few times. Study processing details: Estimated nucleated cell counts came from reference gene primer amplification. The assay was immunoSEQ multiplex PCR, and TCRdb's table has in-frame clones only and misses some. Clonal size and the V and J genes are those of that table, whereas D and trimming came from the DNA. The sample includes roughly 40,000 clones, 79% of them seen just once. The sample was peripheral blood. The sequence was obtained from a man aged 70-80 years with acute or convalescent COVID-19.

The DNA for the CDR3 is TGTGCCACCTGCGAGAACACCGGGGAGCTGTTTTTT. It yields the protein CATCENTGELFF. V usage is TRBV24-1 and J usage is TRBJ2-2; no clear D. V dropped 9 bases and J dropped 1 base, with 5 bases sitting between them. The germline V gene encodes CDR1 KGHDR and CDR2 SFDVKD. This CDR3 is 12 amino acids long.